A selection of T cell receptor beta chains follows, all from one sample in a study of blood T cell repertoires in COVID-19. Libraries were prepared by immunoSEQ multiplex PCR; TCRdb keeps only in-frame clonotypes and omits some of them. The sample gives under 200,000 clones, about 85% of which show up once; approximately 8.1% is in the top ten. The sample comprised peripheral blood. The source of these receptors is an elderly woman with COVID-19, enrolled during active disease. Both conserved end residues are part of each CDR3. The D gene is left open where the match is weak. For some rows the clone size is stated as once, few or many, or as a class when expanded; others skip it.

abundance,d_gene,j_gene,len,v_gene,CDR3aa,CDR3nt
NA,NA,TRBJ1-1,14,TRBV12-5,CASGLPREGTEAFF,TGTGCTAGTGGTTTGCCCCGAGAGGGCACTGAAGCTTTCTTT
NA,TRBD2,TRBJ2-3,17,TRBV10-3,CAISVLTGGAPADTQYF,TGTGCCATCAGTGTTCTCACCGGGGGGGCCCCGGCAGATACGCAGTATTTT
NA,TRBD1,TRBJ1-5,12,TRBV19,CASRDRDQPQHF,TGTGCCAGTAGGGACAGGGACCAGCCCCAGCATTTT
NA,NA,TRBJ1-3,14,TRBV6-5,CASRGVGSGNTIYF,TGTGCCAGCAGAGGGGTGGGATCTGGAAACACCATATATTTT
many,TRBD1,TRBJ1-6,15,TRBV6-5,CASSTTGSYNSPLHF,TGTGCCAGCAGCACGACAGGGAGCTATAATTCACCCCTCCACTTT
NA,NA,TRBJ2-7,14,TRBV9,CASSVFPISYEQYF,TGTGCCAGCAGCGTATTCCCCATCTCCTACGAGCAGTACTTC
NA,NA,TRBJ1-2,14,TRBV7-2,CASSKGGPNYGYTF,TGTGCCAGCAGCAAAGGGGGTCCCAACTATGGCTACACCTTC
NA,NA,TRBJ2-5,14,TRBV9,CASSANLPSGTQYF,TGTGCCAGCAGCGCCAACTTACCCTCAGGGACCCAGTACTTC
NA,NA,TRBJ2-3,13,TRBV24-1,CATSELETDTQYF,TGTGCCACCAGTGAGCTCGAGACAGATACGCAGTATTTT
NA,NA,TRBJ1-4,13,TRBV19,CASSRQGGEKLFF,TGTGCCAGTAGTCGGCAGGGAGGGGAAAAACTGTTTTTT
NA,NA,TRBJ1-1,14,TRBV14,CASSQGRSNTEAFF,TGTGCCAGCAGCCAAGGCAGATCGAACACTGAAGCTTTCTTT
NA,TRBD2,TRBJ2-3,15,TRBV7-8,CASSLVGLASDTQYF,TGTGCCAGCAGCTTAGTAGGACTAGCGTCAGATACGCAGTATTTT
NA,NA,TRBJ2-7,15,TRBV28,CASSLAGESSYEQYF,TGTGCCAGCAGTTTGGCGGGCGAGAGCTCCTACGAGCAGTACTTC
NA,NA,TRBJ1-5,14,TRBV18,CASSPGANNQPQHF,TGTGCCAGCTCACCTGGGGCAAACAATCAGCCCCAGCATTTT
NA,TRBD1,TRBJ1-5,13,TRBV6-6,CASGTGAGQPQHF,TGTGCCAGCGGGACAGGGGCGGGACAGCCCCAGCATTTT
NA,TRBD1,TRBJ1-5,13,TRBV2,CASGGQGSQPQHF,TGTGCCAGCGGGGGACAGGGCTCTCAGCCCCAGCATTTT
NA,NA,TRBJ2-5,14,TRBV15,CATSRGGFPGAQYF,TGTGCCACCAGCAGAGGGGGGTTCCCAGGGGCCCAGTACTTC
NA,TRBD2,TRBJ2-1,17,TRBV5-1,CASRAGLAGVTSSEQFF,TGCGCCAGCAGGGCGGGACTAGCGGGAGTAACTTCTAGTGAGCAGTTCTTC
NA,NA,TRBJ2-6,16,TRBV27,CASSYVRGSGANVLTF,TGTGCCAGCAGTTATGTTCGAGGGTCTGGGGCCAACGTCCTGACTTTC
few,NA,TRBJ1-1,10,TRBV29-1,CSAYDYEAFF,TGCAGCGCCTATGACTATGAAGCTTTCTTT
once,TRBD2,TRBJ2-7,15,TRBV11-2,CASSLGAGEGYEQYF,TGTGCCAGCAGCTTAGGAGCGGGAGAGGGCTACGAGCAGTACTTC
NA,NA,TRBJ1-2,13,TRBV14,CASSHGLGWGYTF,TGTGCCAGCAGCCACGGCCTGGGCTGGGGCTACACCTTC
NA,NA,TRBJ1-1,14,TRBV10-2,CASSDSLLNTEAFF,TGCGCCAGCAGTGATTCACTACTGAACACTGAAGCTTTCTTT
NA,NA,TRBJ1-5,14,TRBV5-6,CASSSQGGQGPQHF,TGTGCCAGCAGCTCTCAAGGGGGTCAGGGGCCCCAGCATTTT
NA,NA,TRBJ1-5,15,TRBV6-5,CASSYKWGINQPQHF,TGTGCCAGCAGTTACAAGTGGGGCATCAATCAGCCCCAGCATTTT
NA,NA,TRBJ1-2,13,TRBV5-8,CASSRTDYYGYTF,TGTGCCAGCAGCCGGACAGATTACTATGGCTACACCTTC
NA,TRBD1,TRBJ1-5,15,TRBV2,CASRETGDKGQPQHF,TGTGCCAGCAGAGAGACAGGGGATAAGGGTCAGCCCCAGCATTTT
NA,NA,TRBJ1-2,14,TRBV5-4,CASSSPGLNYGYTF,TGTGCCAGCAGCTCTCCGGGACTCAACTATGGCTACACCTTC
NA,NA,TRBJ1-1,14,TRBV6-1,CASREVTVNTEAFF,TGTGCCAGCAGGGAAGTAACAGTGAACACTGAAGCTTTCTTT
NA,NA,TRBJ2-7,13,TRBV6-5,CASSYSTGYEQYF,TGTGCCAGCAGTTACTCTACAGGCTACGAGCAGTACTTC
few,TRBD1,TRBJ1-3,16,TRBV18,CASSPPSGGSGNTIYF,TGTGCCAGCTCACCACCGTCAGGGGGCTCTGGAAACACCATATATTTT
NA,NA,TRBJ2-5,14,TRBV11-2,CASSLAGVGETQYF,TGTGCCAGCAGCTTAGCGGGAGTGGGGGAGACCCAGTACTTC
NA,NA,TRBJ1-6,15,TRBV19,CATKEGAGMNSPLHF,TGTGCCACTAAGGAGGGTGCTGGAATGAATTCACCCCTCCACTTT
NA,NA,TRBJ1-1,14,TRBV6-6,CASSYGERNTEAFF,TGTGCCAGCAGTTACGGAGAGAGGAACACTGAAGCTTTCTTT
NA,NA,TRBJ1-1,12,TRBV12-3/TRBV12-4,CASSLPRVGAFF,TGTGCCAGCAGTTTACCCCGGGTAGGAGCTTTCTTT
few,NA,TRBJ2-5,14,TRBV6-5,CASSLTGTQETQYF,TGTGCCAGCAGTCTTACCGGGACTCAAGAGACCCAGTACTTC
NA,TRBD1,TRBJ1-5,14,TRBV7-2,CASSLEGGHQPQHF,TGTGCCAGCAGCTTGGAAGGGGGCCATCAGCCCCAGCATTTT
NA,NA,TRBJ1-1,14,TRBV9,CASSALADLTEAFF,TGTGCCAGCAGCGCTCTTGCGGACTTGACTGAAGCTTTCTTT
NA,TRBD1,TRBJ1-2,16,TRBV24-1,CATSDLAQGANYGYTF,TGTGCCACCAGTGATTTGGCACAGGGGGCGAACTATGGCTACACCTTC
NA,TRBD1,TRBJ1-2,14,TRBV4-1,CASSQGTGNYGYTF,TGCGCCAGCAGCCAAGGGACAGGGAACTATGGCTACACCTTC
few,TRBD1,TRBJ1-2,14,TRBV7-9,CASSIDRGEDGYTF,TGTGCCAGCAGCATTGACAGGGGTGAGGATGGCTACACCTTC
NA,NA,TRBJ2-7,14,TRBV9,CASSVTGASYEQYF,TGTGCCAGCAGCGTCACAGGAGCCTCCTACGAGCAGTACTTC
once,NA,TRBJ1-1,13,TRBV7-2,CASLGQMNTEAFF,TGTGCCAGCCTGGGGCAAATGAACACTGAAGCTTTCTTT
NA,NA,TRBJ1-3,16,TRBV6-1,CASSANNPSSGNTIYF,TGTGCCAGCAGTGCTAATAACCCCTCCTCTGGAAACACCATATATTTT
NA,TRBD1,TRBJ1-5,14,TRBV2,CASSVGTGDQPQHF,TGTGCCAGCAGTGTGGGGACAGGGGATCAGCCCCAGCATTTT
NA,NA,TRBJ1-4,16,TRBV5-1,CASSFEPGRSNEKLFF,TGCGCCAGCAGCTTCGAGCCCGGGAGATCGAATGAAAAACTGTTTTTT
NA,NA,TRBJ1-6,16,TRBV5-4,CASSLGGRNYNSPLHF,TGTGCCAGCAGCTTAGGGGGACGGAACTATAATTCACCCCTCCACTTT
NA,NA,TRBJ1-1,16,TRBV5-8,CASKGGQSTVNTEAFF,TGTGCCAGCAAAGGTGGGCAGAGCACGGTGAACACTGAAGCTTTCTTT
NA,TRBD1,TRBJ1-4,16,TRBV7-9,CASSLMVGTGTEKLFF,TGTGCCAGCAGCTTAATGGTGGGGACAGGGACTGAAAAACTGTTTTTT
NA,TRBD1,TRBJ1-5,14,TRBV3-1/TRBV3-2,CASSQGQGPQPQHF,TGTGCCAGCAGCCAAGGACAGGGACCTCAGCCCCAGCATTTT
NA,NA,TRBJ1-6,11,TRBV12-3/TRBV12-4,CASSQGSPLHF,TGTGCCAGCAGTCAGGGGTCACCCCTCCACTTT
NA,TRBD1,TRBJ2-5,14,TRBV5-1,CASSQGQGRETQYF,TGCGCCAGCAGCCAGGGACAGGGACGAGAGACCCAGTACTTC
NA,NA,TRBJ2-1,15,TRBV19,CASSGTTRYYNEQFF,TGTGCCAGTAGTGGGACAACACGGTACTACAATGAGCAGTTCTTC
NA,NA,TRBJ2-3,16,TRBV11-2,CASSLSADSGTDTQYF,TGTGCCAGCAGCTTATCGGCGGACAGCGGAACAGATACGCAGTATTTT
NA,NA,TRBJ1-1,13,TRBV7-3,CASRQGVFTEAFF,TGTGCCAGCAGGCAAGGAGTTTTCACTGAAGCTTTCTTT
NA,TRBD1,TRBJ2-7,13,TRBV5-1,CASSFQGEDEQYF,TGCGCCAGCAGCTTCCAGGGGGAAGACGAGCAGTACTTC
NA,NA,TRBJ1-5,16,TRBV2,CASSEGTVGLNQPQHF,TGTGCCAGCAGTGAAGGTACTGTGGGCTTAAATCAGCCCCAGCATTTT
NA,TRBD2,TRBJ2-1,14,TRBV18,CASTPSGGINEQFF,TGTGCCAGCACACCTTCGGGAGGGATCAATGAGCAGTTCTTC
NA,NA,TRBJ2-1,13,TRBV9,CASSVGIEVEQFF,TGTGCCAGCAGCGTAGGGATCGAGGTTGAGCAGTTCTTC
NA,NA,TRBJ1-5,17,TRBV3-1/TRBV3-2,CASSPQPTGWSGQPQHF,TGTGCCAGCAGTCCCCAACCGACAGGTTGGTCGGGTCAGCCCCAGCATTTT